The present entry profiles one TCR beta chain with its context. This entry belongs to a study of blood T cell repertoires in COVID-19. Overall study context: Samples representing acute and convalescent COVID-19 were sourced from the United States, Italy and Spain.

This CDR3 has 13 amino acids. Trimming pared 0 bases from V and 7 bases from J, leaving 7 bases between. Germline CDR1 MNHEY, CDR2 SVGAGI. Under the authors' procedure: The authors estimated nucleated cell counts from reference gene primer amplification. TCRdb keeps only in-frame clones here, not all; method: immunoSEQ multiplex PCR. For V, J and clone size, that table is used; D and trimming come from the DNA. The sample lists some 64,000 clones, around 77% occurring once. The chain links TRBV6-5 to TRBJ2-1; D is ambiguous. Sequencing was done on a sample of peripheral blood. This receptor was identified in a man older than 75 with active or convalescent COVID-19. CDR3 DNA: TGTGCCAGCAGTTACTCCTACGGGAATGAGCAGTTCTTC. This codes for CASSYSYGNEQFF.